This entry lists 23 T cell receptor beta chains sequenced from one sample in a study of blood T cell repertoires in COVID-19 (dated by TCRdb to 2020 to 2022). The library was made by the immunoSEQ multiplex PCR assay. TCRdb mirrors the immuneACCESS table, restricted to in-frame sequences. Some clones are absent from its copies; in checked studies, under half trace to an unresolved V gene, and the reason for the others is unknown. A total of around 180,000 clones appear in this sample, 85% to 90% of them only once. Of the sample, roughly 2.8% falls within the top ten clones. Sequencing was carried out using peripheral blood. All receptors derive from a woman in her twenties or thirties with active or convalescent COVID-19.

This clone appeared once. V is TRBV5-1 and J is TRBJ1-4; D may be TRBD1 (5 bases). The CDR3 totals 14 residues. The V gene's germline CDR1 is SGHRS and CDR2 YFSETQ. Trimming removed 4 bases from V and 2 bases from J, with 9 bases in between. For the CDR3, the DNA is TGCGCCAGCAGCCCGACAGCTACTAATGAAAAACTGTTTTTT. Translating gives CASSPTATNEKLFF.

This chain links TRBV2 with TRBJ2-3; D is unresolved. Germline V gene data show CDR1 as SNHLY and CDR2 as FYNNEI. The CDR3 runs to 15 residues. Trimming left V 1 base short and J 0 bases short, with 8 bases between. CDR3 sequence: CASSEVYSSTDTQYF. CDR3 DNA sequence: TGTGCCAGCAGTGAAGTGTACAGTAGCACAGATACGCAGTATTTT.

The chain combines TRBV19 with TRBJ1-1, with D possibly TRBD1 on 5 matching bases. Looked up from germline, CDR1 is LNHDA and CDR2 is SQIVND (reference sequence). The CDR3 loop spans 12 amino acids. The V end was cut by 8 bases, the J end by 1 base, with 8 bases between. The CDR3 protein is CASGAPNTEAFF. The DNA for the CDR3 is TGTGCCAGTGGGGCTCCGAACACTGAAGCTTTCTTT.

This chain uses TRBV28 with TRBJ2-3; 9 bases are a match to TRBD2. The junction had 6 bases not matched to a gene; V was cut back by 6 bases and J by 2 bases. From germline, CDR1 is MDHEN and CDR2 SYDVKM. This CDR3 spans 15 amino acids. The CDR3 nucleotides are TGTGCCAGCAGCAGACTAGCGGACCACACAGATACGCAGTATTTT. Translation gives CASSRLADHTDTQYF.

The J gene is TRBJ2-7, the V gene TRBV5-1; perhaps TRBD1 as D (6 bases). Germline CDR1 reads SGHRS; CDR2 reads YFSETQ. The CDR3 has 15 amino acids. Trimming removed 3 bases at V and 6 bases at J, with 19 bases between. The CDR3 spells CASSSLGRGTSEQYF. CDR3 nucleotides: TGCGCCAGCAGCTCCCTGGGCAGGGGAACCTCCGAGCAGTACTTC.

V gene TRBV27 combines with J gene TRBJ1-2, with D unresolved. Germline values: CDR1 MNHEY, CDR2 SMNVEV (reference sequence). The CDR3 is 14 residues long. V was pared by 1 base and J by 1 base, with 7 bases between. This CDR3 is CASSLLGSNYGYTF. The CDR3 nucleotides are TGTGCCAGCAGTTTATTGGGCAGTAACTATGGCTACACCTTC.

The J gene is TRBJ1-5, the V gene TRBV28, with 7 bases that match TRBD1. V lost 5 bases to trimming and J lost 6 bases; unmatched junction nucleotides: 10. The CDR3 is 15 amino acids. The germline V gene encodes CDR1 MDHEN and CDR2 SYDVKM. CDR3 sequence reads: CASSGLTGKRQPQHF. CDR3 sequence (DNA): TGTGCCAGCAGTGGACTGACAGGGAAGCGTCAGCCCCAGCATTTT.

The chain couples TRBV15 to TRBJ1-5; 7 nucleotides match TRBD1. V dropped 1 base and J dropped 1; count of bases not matched to a gene: 7. This CDR3 has 17 amino acids. Germline V lookup: CDR1 LNHNV, CDR2 YYDKDF (reference sequence). The CDR3, as DNA: TGTGCCACCAGCAGAGGACAGGGTGGGGGAAGCAATCAGCCCCAGCATTTT. Translation: CATSRGQGGGSNQPQHF.

The chain is built from TRBV9 and TRBJ2-1; weak D call: TRBD2 (5 bases). Germline V gene data show CDR1 as SGDLS and CDR2 as YYNGEE. The CDR3 contains 15 residues. The V gene lost 1 base and the J gene lost 2 bases, with 10 bases spanning the gap. The CDR3 sequence is CASSVSGPPYNEQFF. The CDR3 nucleotides read TGTGCCAGCAGCGTAAGCGGTCCTCCCTACAATGAGCAGTTCTTC.

The chain employs TRBV19 and TRBJ2-2; 10 nucleotides align to TRBD2. J lost 3 bases, V lost 4 bases, and 8 bases had no gene match. CDR1 and CDR2 from the germline V gene are LNHDA and SQIVND (reference sequence). The CDR3 is 17 amino acids. The CDR3 region has the DNA TGTGCCAGTAGTAGGGGACTAGCGAGGTCGGACACCGGGGAGCTGTTTTTT. As protein: CASSRGLARSDTGELFF.

The V gene is TRBV7-8, the J gene TRBJ1-3; D unresolved. There are 14 residues in the CDR3. Trimming left V 3 bases short and J 4 bases short, with 10 bases between. The germline gives CDR1 SGHVS, CDR2 FQNEAQ. DNA for the CDR3: TGTGCCAGCAGCTTGGGAGGGTACGGAAACACCATATATTTT. Translating gives CASSLGGYGNTIYF.

V and J are TRBV13 and TRBJ1-2; D is uncertain. Germline V gene data show CDR1 as PRHDT and CDR2 as FYEKMQ (reference sequence). The ends were cut back, 5 bases at V and 2 bases at J, with 6 bases in the middle. This CDR3 contains 12 residues. The CDR3 reads CASSDNNYGYTF. CDR3 DNA: TGTGCCAGCAGCGACAACAACTATGGCTACACCTTC. The full variable domain, its missing parts supplied by reference TRBV13 and TRBJ1-2, is AAGVIQSPRHLIKEKRETATLKCYPIPRHDTVYWYQQGPGQDPQFLISFYEKMQSDKGSIPDRFSAQQFSDYHSELNMSSLELGDSALYFCASSDNNYGYTFGSGTRLTVV.

The chain is built from TRBV5-1 and TRBJ1-1, with 8 bases lining up with TRBD1. The trim removed 1 base at V and 3 bases at J, leaving 11 bases unmatched. This CDR3 region has 17 residues. Germline CDR1 SGHRS, CDR2 YFSETQ. The CDR3 DNA is TGCGCCAGCAGCTTGATTCGGCAGGGGGCTAGGTACACTGAAGCTTTCTTT. Protein: CASSLIRQGARYTEAFF.

V is TRBV18 and J is TRBJ1-1; D is unclear. V shed 6 bases and J shed 1 base, with 15 bases lying between them. The germline V gene has CDR1 KGHSH and CDR2 LQKENI. The CDR3 is 15 residues long. As DNA, the CDR3 is TGTGCCAGCTCCAATGTCGGTCTCCCGAACACTGAAGCTTTCTTT. Encoded protein: CASSNVGLPNTEAFF. The variable domain in full, completed from reference TRBV18 and TRBJ1-1, reads NAGVMQNPRHLVRRRGQEARLRCSPMKGHSHVYWYRQLPEEGLKFMVYLQKENIIDESGMPKERFSAEFPKEGPSILRIQQVVRGDSAAYFCASSNVGLPNTEAFFGQGTRLTVV.

This clone was seen only a few times. This chain joins TRBV12-3 or TRBV12-4 and TRBJ1-5; 9 nucleotides line up with TRBD1. V lost 6 bases, J lost 11 bases, and 8 bases stayed unmatched. The CDR3 consists of 13 residues. CDR3 nucleotide sequence: TGTGCCAGCAGGGGGACAGGGTCCGGGTCCCAGCATTTT. It is translated as CASRGTGSGSQHF.

The chain is built from TRBV14 and TRBJ1-1; perhaps TRBD1 as D (5 bases). The CDR3 covers 14 residues. V dropped 6 bases and J dropped 4 bases, with 15 bases sitting between them. Germline assignment: CDR1 SGHDN and CDR2 FVKESK. The CDR3 here is CASSQTWRGTEAFF. In nucleotides, the CDR3 is TGTGCCAGCAGTCAAACCTGGAGGGGCACTGAAGCTTTCTTT.

The chain links TRBV29-1 to TRBJ1-1, with D unresolved. CDR3 size: 14 residues. Germline loops: CDR1 SQVTM, CDR2 ANQGSEA. Trimming cost V 0 bases and J 1 base, with 9 bases left between them. The CDR3 region is CSVEDPGKNTEAFF. The CDR3, as DNA: TGCAGCGTTGAAGACCCGGGGAAGAACACTGAAGCTTTCTTT.

The chain is built from TRBV18 and TRBJ2-1, with 7 bases that match TRBD2. V shed 1 base, J shed 6 bases, and the junction held 6 bases outside the gene matches. The CDR3 covers 15 residues. Germline V CDR1 and CDR2: KGHSH, LQKENI. The CDR3 DNA reads TGTGCCAGCTCACCACTCGGAGCTAGCGGCAATGAGCAGTTCTTC. It encodes CASSPLGASGNEQFF.

The chain is built from TRBV5-1 and TRBJ2-7, with 7 bases that match TRBD1. Germline CDR1 is SGHRS and CDR2 is YFSETQ. V lost 2 bases, J lost 0 bases, and 2 bases stayed unmatched. This CDR3 is 14 amino acids long. CDR3 in amino acids: CASSFGDSSYEQYF. The CDR3 coding sequence is TGCGCCAGCAGCTTTGGGGACAGCTCCTACGAGCAGTACTTC.

The chain employs TRBV12-3 or TRBV12-4 and TRBJ1-5; 10 positions match TRBD1. Losses at the gene ends were 6 bases for V and 6 bases for J; bases not matched to a gene: 2. The CDR3 runs to 13 residues. The CDR3 DNA reads as TGTGCCAGCAGACGGACAGGGGGTCAGCCCCAGCATTTT. This encodes CASRRTGGQPQHF.

The CDR3 reads CASSLRTGYEQYF. The CDR3 DNA reads TGTGCCAGCAGTTTAAGGACAGGGTACGAGCAGTACTTC. This chain uses TRBV27 with TRBJ2-7; TRBD1 aligns across 8 bases. Trimming took 2 bases from V and 4 from J; bases not matched to a gene: 1. The CDR3 runs 13 residues. Germline assignment: CDR1 MNHEY and CDR2 SMNVEV (reference sequence).

This clone appeared a single time. The chain is built from TRBV7-6 and TRBJ2-7; 8 nucleotides match TRBD1. The CDR3 runs to 17 residues. The J segment lost 6 bases and the V segment lost 2 bases, leaving 15 bases of the junction unmatched. The V gene's germline CDR1 is SGHVS and CDR2 FNYEAQ. CDR3 loop: CASSLWVARDRGSEQYF. The CDR3 nucleotides are TGTGCCAGCAGCTTATGGGTGGCTCGCGACAGGGGTTCCGAGCAGTACTTC.

This clone was counted only a few times. The CDR3 region is CASTPNPARASTGELFF. The CDR3 coding sequence is TGTGCCAGCACCCCGAATCCGGCCAGGGCATCCACCGGGGAGCTGTTTTTT. The rearrangement links TRBV5-5 to TRBJ2-2, with D maybe TRBD1 (5 bases). Between the trimmed V and J ends, which lost 6 bases and 4 bases, there was a span of 22 bases. This CDR3 has 17 residues. The germline V gene has CDR1 SGHKS and CDR2 YYEKEE (reference sequence).